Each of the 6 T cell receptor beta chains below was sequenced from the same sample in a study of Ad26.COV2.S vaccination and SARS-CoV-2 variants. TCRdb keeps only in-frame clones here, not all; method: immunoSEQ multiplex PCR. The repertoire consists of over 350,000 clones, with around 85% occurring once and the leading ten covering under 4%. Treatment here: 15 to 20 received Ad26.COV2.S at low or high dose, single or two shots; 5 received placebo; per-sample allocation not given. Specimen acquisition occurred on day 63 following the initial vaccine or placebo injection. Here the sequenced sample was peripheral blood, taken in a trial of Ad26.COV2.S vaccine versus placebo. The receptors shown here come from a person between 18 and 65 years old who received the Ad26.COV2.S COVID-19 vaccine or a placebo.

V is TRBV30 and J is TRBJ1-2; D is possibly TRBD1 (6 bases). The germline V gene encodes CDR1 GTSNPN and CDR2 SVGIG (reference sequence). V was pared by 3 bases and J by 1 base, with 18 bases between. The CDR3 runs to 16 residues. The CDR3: CAWSLTGGHLNYGYTF. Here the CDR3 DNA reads TGTGCCTGGAGCCTAACGGGGGGACACCTTAACTATGGCTACACCTTC.

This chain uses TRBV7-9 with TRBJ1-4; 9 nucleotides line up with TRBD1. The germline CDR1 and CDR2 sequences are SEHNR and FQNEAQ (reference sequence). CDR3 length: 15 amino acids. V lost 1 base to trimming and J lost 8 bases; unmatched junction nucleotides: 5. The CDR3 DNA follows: TGTGCCAGCAGCTTAGGGACAGGGGTGAACGAAAAACTGTTTTTT. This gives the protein CASSLGTGVNEKLFF.

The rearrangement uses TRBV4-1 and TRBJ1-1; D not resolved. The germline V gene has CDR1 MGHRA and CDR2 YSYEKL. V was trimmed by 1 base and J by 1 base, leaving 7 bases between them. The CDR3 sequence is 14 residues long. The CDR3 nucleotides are TGCGCCAGCAGCCAAGCTGGGAGGAACACTGAAGCTTTCTTT. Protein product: CASSQAGRNTEAFF.

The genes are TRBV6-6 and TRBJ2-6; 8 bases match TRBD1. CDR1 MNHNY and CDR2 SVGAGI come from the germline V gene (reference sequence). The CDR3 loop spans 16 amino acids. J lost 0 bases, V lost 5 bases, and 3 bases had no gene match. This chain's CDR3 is CASSADRASGANVLTF. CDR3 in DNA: TGTGCCAGCAGTGCGGACAGGGCCTCTGGGGCCAACGTCCTGACTTTC.

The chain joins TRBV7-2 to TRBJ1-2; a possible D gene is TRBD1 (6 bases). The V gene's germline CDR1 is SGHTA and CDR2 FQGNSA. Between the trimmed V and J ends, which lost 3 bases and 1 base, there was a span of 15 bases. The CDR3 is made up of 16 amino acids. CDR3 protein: CASSFLRQEFNYGYTF. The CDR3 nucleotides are TGTGCCAGCAGCTTCCTTCGACAGGAGTTTAACTATGGCTACACCTTC.

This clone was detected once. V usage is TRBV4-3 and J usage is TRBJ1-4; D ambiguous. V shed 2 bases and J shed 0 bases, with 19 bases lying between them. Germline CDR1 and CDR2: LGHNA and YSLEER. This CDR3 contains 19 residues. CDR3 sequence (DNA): TGCGCCAGCAGCCAACTACCGACGGGCTCCGATTCAACTAATGAAAAACTGTTTTTT. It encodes CASSQLPTGSDSTNEKLFF.